A selection of T cell receptor beta chains follows, all from one sample in a study of T cell changes during pregnancy in multiple sclerosis. This table comes from immunoSEQ multiplex PCR, and its TCRdb copy is limited to in-frame clones, with some not included. The sample shows tens of thousands of clones, 80% to 95% of them seen only once. The specimen was peripheral blood, collected in the first trimester of pregnancy. The receptors stem from a female donor in good health, enrolled as a control in a pregnancy study. CDR3s include the opening cysteine and the closing phenylalanine or tryptophan. D genes are given only for firm matches. Clone size appears in some rows only: once, few, many, or a class for an expanded clone.

TRBV27,TRBJ2-7,once,TRBD1,CASSFRDRGFYEQYF,TGTGCCAGCAGTTTCCGGGACAGGGGATTCTACGAGCAGTACTTC
TRBV7-8,TRBJ2-7,.,TRBD2,CASSPGLAGGPYEQYF,TGTGCCAGCAGCCCTGGACTAGCGGGAGGCCCCTACGAGCAGTACTTC
TRBV5-5,TRBJ2-1,.,TRBD2,CASSSYVGGNEQFF,TGTGCCAGCAGCTCTTACGTGGGAGGGAATGAGCAGTTCTTC
TRBV5-4,TRBJ2-7,.,TRBD2,CASSLSLAGGYEQYF,TGTGCCAGCAGCTTGTCTCTAGCGGGAGGATACGAGCAGTACTTC
TRBV10-3,TRBJ2-5,.,TRBD1,CAIREKGTGGDHETQYF,TGTGCCATCAGAGAGAAGGGGACAGGGGGGGATCACGAGACCCAGTACTTC
TRBV30,TRBJ2-7,.,.,CAWSNSFYEQYF,TGTGCCTGGAGTAACAGCTTCTACGAGCAGTACTTC
TRBV5-1,TRBJ2-5,.,TRBD2,CASRTSGKGETQYF,TGCGCCAGCAGGACTAGCGGGAAGGGTGAGACCCAGTACTTC
TRBV9,TRBJ2-1,.,TRBD2,CASSPRLAGSYNEQFF,TGTGCCAGCAGCCCTCGACTAGCGGGAAGTTACAATGAGCAGTTCTTC
TRBV5-1,TRBJ2-7,.,.,CASSSQGSWMDEQYF,TGCGCCAGCAGCTCACAGGGTAGTTGGATGGACGAGCAGTACTTC
TRBV6-4,TRBJ2-2,.,TRBD2,CASSGTSTGELFF,TGTGCCAGCAGTGGGACTAGCACCGGGGAGCTGTTTTTT
TRBV2,TRBJ2-5,.,.,CASSSQGFEETQYF,TGTGCCAGCAGTTCACAGGGATTTGAAGAGACCCAGTACTTC
TRBV19,TRBJ1-3,.,.,CASSSQAFSGNTIYF,TGTGCCAGTAGCTCACAGGCCTTCTCTGGAAACACCATATATTTT
TRBV29-1,TRBJ2-1,.,.,CSVEDVGGGHNEQFF,TGCAGCGTTGAAGATGTGGGAGGCGGTCACAATGAGCAGTTCTTC
TRBV5-1,TRBJ2-7,.,.,CASSPSRSYEQYF,TGCGCCAGCAGCCCCTCGCGCTCCTACGAGCAGTACTTC
TRBV7-9,TRBJ2-5,.,.,CASSLVGVQETQYF,TGTGCCAGCAGCTTAGTGGGAGTACAAGAGACCCAGTACTTC
TRBV7-6,TRBJ1-1,.,.,CASSVGLGTEAFF,TGTGCCAGCAGCGTGGGACTTGGCACTGAAGCTTTCTTT
TRBV29-1,TRBJ1-5,once,TRBD1,CSVRLGTDQPQHF,TGCAGCGTTAGACTGGGGACAGATCAGCCCCAGCATTTT
TRBV5-6,TRBJ1-2,.,TRBD1,CASSLAPGTGDNYGYTF,TGTGCCAGCAGCTTGGCCCCCGGGACAGGGGATAACTATGGCTACACCTTC
TRBV4-1,TRBJ2-7,.,.,CASSRTLAEEYEQYF,TGCGCCAGCAGCCGGACTTTAGCGGAAGAATACGAGCAGTACTTC
TRBV5-4,TRBJ2-1,.,TRBD2,CASERASGSSYNEQFF,TGTGCCAGCGAACGGGCTAGCGGGAGTTCCTACAATGAGCAGTTCTTC
TRBV27,TRBJ2-1,.,TRBD2,CASSLSLASGRYEQFF,TGTGCCAGCAGTTTATCGTTAGCTAGCGGGAGATATGAGCAGTTCTTC
TRBV7-9,TRBJ2-5,.,TRBD2,CASSLGGLAGSQETQYF,TGTGCCAGCAGCTTAGGAGGGCTAGCGGGATCCCAAGAGACCCAGTACTTC
TRBV18,TRBJ2-1,.,.,CASSPSLYNEQFF,TGTGCCAGCTCACCATCTTTATACAATGAGCAGTTCTTC
TRBV9,TRBJ1-2,.,.,CASSVVSYYGYTF,TGTGCCAGCAGCGTAGTGAGTTATTATGGCTACACCTTC
TRBV18,TRBJ2-6,.,.,CASSPRSRAEGTGANVLTF,TGTGCCAGCTCACCACGATCGAGGGCCGAGGGCACTGGGGCCAACGTCCTGACTTTC
TRBV2,TRBJ2-3,.,TRBD1,CASMGQGILDTQYF,TGTGCCAGCATGGGACAGGGGATTTTGGATACGCAGTATTTT
TRBV18,TRBJ2-1,.,TRBD2,CASSPTSDNEQFF,TGTGCCAGCTCACCGACTAGCGACAATGAGCAGTTCTTC
TRBV28,TRBJ2-1,once,TRBD1,CASSLGGTAYNEQFF,TGTGCCAGCAGTTTAGGTGGGACAGCCTACAATGAGCAGTTCTTC
TRBV27,TRBJ2-7,.,.,CASSGSEAYEQYF,TGTGCCAGCAGCGGGAGCGAAGCCTACGAGCAGTACTTC
TRBV6-5,TRBJ1-2,.,.,CASSAQQGGSYGYTF,TGTGCCAGCAGTGCTCAACAGGGTGGAAGCTATGGCTACACCTTC
TRBV20-1,TRBJ2-5,.,.,CSARLQETQYF,TGCAGTGCTAGACTCCAAGAGACCCAGTACTTC